Following are 28 T cell receptor beta chains from one sample sequenced in a study of blood T cell repertoires in COVID-19. The protocol was immunoSEQ multiplex PCR, while the TCRdb copy is restricted to in-frame clones and leaves out a portion. Of under 500,000 clones detected, around 89% appear once; the ten largest clones hold 4.3%. The sample was peripheral blood. Receptors originate from a woman aged 25 to 39 with acute or convalescent COVID-19.

This clone was seen just once. J is TRBJ2-5 and V is TRBV7-9, with TRBD2 matching 13 bases. The trim removed 5 bases at V and 1 base at J, leaving 4 bases unmatched. Germline CDR1 and CDR2: SEHNR and FQNEAQ (reference sequence). CDR3 length: 16 amino acids. The DNA of the CDR3 is TGTGCCAGCAGCCCGACTAGCGGGGGGAGCCAAGAGACCCAGTACTTC. Its protein is CASSPTSGGSQETQYF.

This chain uses TRBV3-1 (or the pseudogene TRBV3-2) with TRBJ1-1; tentative D call: TRBD1 (5 bases). Trimming stripped 1 base from V and 1 base from J, with 10 bases between. The CDR3 loop spans 15 amino acids. From germline, CDR1 is LGHDT and CDR2 YNNKEL (reference sequence). CDR3 region: CASSQVGQGNTEAFF. The DNA for the CDR3 is TGTGCCAGCAGCCAAGTCGGGCAGGGGAACACTGAAGCTTTCTTT.

A remark on this clone: Other DNA variants within this sample encode the same CDR3. The chain combines TRBV3-1 (or the pseudogene TRBV3-2) with TRBJ1-6; TRBD1 agrees at 7 bases. The CDR3 spans 14 residues. Looked up from germline, CDR1 is LGHDT and CDR2 is YNNKEL (reference sequence). Unmatched junction bases numbered 9, after V lost 6 bases and J lost 10 bases. CDR3 loop: CASRLRDSESPLHF. The CDR3 nucleotides are TGTGCCAGCAGACTGAGGGACAGCGAATCACCCCTCCACTTT.

The rearrangement uses TRBV15 and TRBJ2-1; 7 bases fit TRBD1. Trimming took 8 bases from V and 0 from J; bases not matched to a gene: 4. The germline CDR1 and CDR2 sequences are LNHNV and YYDKDF (reference sequence). The CDR3 has 14 residues. CDR3 region: CATGDRVSYNEQFF. The CDR3 nucleotides read TGTGCCACCGGAGACAGGGTCTCCTACAATGAGCAGTTCTTC.

The gene calls are TRBV27 and TRBJ2-2; D not certain. Germline CDR1 MNHEY, CDR2 SMNVEV (reference sequence). The ends were cut back, 5 bases at V and 6 bases at J, with 13 bases in the middle. This CDR3 is 14 amino acids long. The CDR3 region has the DNA TGTGCCAGCAGTCCGCCCCGGTTTGCCGGGGAGCTGTTTTTT. Translation: CASSPPRFAGELFF.

This chain uses TRBV23-1 with TRBJ2-1; D perhaps matches TRBD1 (5 bases). TRBV23-1 is sorted into the ORF group, with uncertain function. CDR3 length: 12 amino acids. Trimming pared 7 bases from V and 8 bases from J, leaving 12 bases between. The CDR3 loop reads CASTRQSHEQFF. CDR3 coding DNA: TGCGCCAGCACCCGACAGTCTCATGAGCAGTTCTTC.

The J gene is TRBJ1-5, the V gene TRBV6-9; the match to TRBD1 covers 7 bases. The germline CDR1 and CDR2 sequences are MNHGY and SVAAGI. Unmatched junction bases numbered 6, after V lost 1 base and J lost 6 bases. CDR3 length: 15 residues. CDR3 sequence (DNA): TGTGCCAGCAGTTATTTGGGAACAGGGGCTCAGCCCCAGCATTTT. This codes for CASSYLGTGAQPQHF.

The chain carries TRBV5-1 and TRBJ2-1, with 12 bases aligning to TRBD2. V dropped 5 bases and J dropped 12; count of bases not matched to a gene: 21. The V gene's germline CDR1 is SGHRS and CDR2 YFSETQ. CDR3 size: 18 residues. The CDR3 DNA sequence: TGCGCCAGCAGTCCTACAGACTCTAGCGGGGGGGCCCGAGGAGTGCAGTTCTTC. It is translated as CASSPTDSSGGARGVQFF. Variable domain in full (rest from reference TRBV5-1 and TRBJ2-1): KAGVTQTPRYLIKTRGQQVTLSCSPISGHRSVSWYQQTPGQGLQFLFEYFSETQRNKGNFPGRFSGRQFSNSRSEMNVSTLELGDSALYLCASSPTDSSGGARGVQFFGPGTRLTVL.

J is TRBJ1-1 and V is TRBV6-5, with a possible D match to TRBD1 (5 bases). The germline gives CDR1 MNHEY, CDR2 SVGAGI. CDR3 size: 12 residues. The V end lost 2 bases, the J end lost 8 bases, and 9 bases lay between the germline ends. The CDR3 is CASSYTSGEAFF. CDR3 nucleotides: TGTGCCAGCAGTTACACCTCAGGGGAAGCTTTCTTT.

V and J are TRBV25-1 and TRBJ2-7; maybe TRBD1 (6 bases). V dropped 6 bases and J dropped 6 bases, with 15 bases sitting between them. The CDR3 spans 13 residues. Germline assignment: CDR1 MGHDK and CDR2 SYGVNS. The DNA of the CDR3 is TGTGCCAGCAGAAGCTTGACAGGATTCGAGCAGTACTTC. Protein sequence: CASRSLTGFEQYF.

V and J are TRBV7-2 and TRBJ2-7; the D gene is possibly TRBD2 (5 bases). V was pared by 1 base and J by 2 bases, with 12 bases between. Germline V gene sequence: CDR1 SGHTA, CDR2 FQGNSA. The length of the CDR3 is 15 residues. CDR3 sequence reads: CASSLEGAGTYEQYF. The CDR3 DNA is TGTGCCAGCAGCTTAGAAGGAGCCGGGACCTACGAGCAGTACTTC.

About this clone itself: The sample holds other DNA sequences that translate to the same CDR3. The rearrangement links TRBV30 to TRBJ2-7; D remains unclear. CDR3 size: 11 residues. CDR1 and CDR2 from the germline V gene are GTSNPN and SVGIG (reference sequence). Trimming stripped 4 bases from V and 0 bases from J, with 4 bases between. The CDR3 here is CAWTSSYEQYF. The CDR3, as DNA: TGTGCCTGGACGAGCTCCTACGAGCAGTACTTC.

This clone was found once. The genes are TRBV7-2 and TRBJ2-4; no reliable D call. The CDR3 is 15 amino acids. Germline CDR1 is SGHTA and CDR2 is FQGNSA. V was shortened by 1 base and J by 0 bases, with 7 bases between the two germline ends. The CDR3 loop is CASSLGVLAKNIQYF. The CDR3 nucleotides are TGTGCCAGCAGCTTAGGTGTCCTAGCCAAAAACATTCAGTACTTC.

This clone was recorded many times. This chain links TRBV21-1 with TRBJ2-5; the table's D call, TRBD2, was not checked against the DNA. TRBV21-1 is a pseudogene locus. This CDR3 contains 17 residues. The CDR3 DNA reads TGTGCCAGCAGCACCCACGGTGGCGGGGGCCCACAAGAGACCCAGTACTTC. This gives the protein CASSTHGGGGPQETQYF.

This chain links TRBV5-1 with TRBJ1-6; 11 nucleotides align to TRBD1. Germline V gene lookup returns CDR1 SGHRS and CDR2 YFSETQ. J lost 8 bases, V lost 4 bases, and 5 bases had no gene match. This CDR3 region has 15 residues. CDR3 region: CASSRRTGGDSPLHF. CDR3 in DNA: TGCGCCAGCAGCCGGCGGACAGGGGGCGATTCACCCCTCCACTTT.

This chain uses TRBV7-2 with TRBJ2-7, with 9 bases aligning to TRBD1. The J segment lost 5 bases and the V segment lost 5 bases, leaving 10 bases of the junction unmatched. There are 15 residues in the CDR3. Germline lookup yields CDR1 SGHTA and CDR2 FQGNSA. CDR3 in amino acids: CASSKSRDRVNEQYF. Written as DNA, the CDR3 is TGTGCCAGCAGCAAGTCCCGGGACAGGGTCAACGAGCAGTACTTC.

The rearrangement uses TRBV5-1 and TRBJ1-2, with D tentatively TRBD1 (6 bases). Germline V gene sequence: CDR1 SGHRS, CDR2 YFSETQ. The CDR3 is 17 residues long. Trimming pared 3 bases from V and 0 bases from J, leaving 18 bases between. In nucleotides, the CDR3 is TGCGCCAGCAGCTACAGGGTGGACGGTAACCCTAACTATGGCTACACCTTC. It yields the protein CASSYRVDGNPNYGYTF.

The CDR3 reads CASSGGGETEAFF. The CDR3 DNA sequence: TGTGCCAGCAGTGGGGGGGGAGAAACTGAAGCTTTCTTT. The rearrangement joins TRBV2 to TRBJ1-1; D might be TRBD1 (5 bases). Per germline, CDR1 SNHLY and CDR2 FYNNEI. This CDR3 comprises 13 residues. V lost 4 bases to trimming and J lost 5 bases, with 11 bases between them.

The chain carries TRBV5-6 and TRBJ2-7; possibly TRBD2 for D (5 bases). The germline V gene has CDR1 SGHDT and CDR2 YYEEEE. The CDR3 has 14 residues. Trimming removed 0 bases at V and 0 bases at J, with 7 bases between. The CDR3 nucleotides read TGTGCCAGCAGCTTGGGGGAGCTCTCCTACGAGCAGTACTTC. Translating it yields CASSLGELSYEQYF.

A few counts support this clone. V usage is TRBV5-6 and J usage is TRBJ1-3; D is unresolved. Trimming took off 0 bases at V and 0 bases at J, with 10 bases between the two ends. Germline lookup yields CDR1 SGHDT and CDR2 YYEEEE. This CDR3 spans 16 amino acids. The CDR3 bases are TGTGCCAGCAGCTTGGTCGGACTCGGCTCTGGAAACACCATATATTTT. As protein: CASSLVGLGSGNTIYF.

This rearrangement joins TRBV18 to TRBJ1-5; D possibly corresponds to TRBD1 (5 bases). CDR1 is KGHSH, CDR2 LQKENI, per germline. Trimming removed 5 bases at V and 6 bases at J, with 11 bases between. This CDR3 has 13 residues. For the CDR3, the DNA is TGTGCCAGCTCAAAAGGGACTGTTCAGCCCCAGCATTTT. Translation gives CASSKGTVQPQHF. Supplemented by reference TRBV18 and TRBJ1-5, the full variable domain reads NAGVMQNPRHLVRRRGQEARLRCSPMKGHSHVYWYRQLPEEGLKFMVYLQKENIIDESGMPKERFSAEFPKEGPSILRIQQVVRGDSAAYFCASSKGTVQPQHFGDGTRLSIL.

The chain couples TRBV6-6 to TRBJ2-3; no definite D call. Germline V gives CDR1 MNHNY, CDR2 SVGAGI (reference sequence). The CDR3 is 11 residues long. V was trimmed by 5 bases and J by 6 bases, leaving 6 bases between them. The CDR3 DNA follows: TGTGCCAGCAGTGTTTCGGATACGCAGTATTTT. Its translation: CASSVSDTQYF.

The chain couples TRBV7-3 to TRBJ1-1; unclear D gene. The ends were cut back, 5 bases at V and 4 bases at J, with 11 bases in the middle. The CDR3 has 13 amino acids. CDR1 and CDR2 from the germline V gene are SGHTA and FQGTGA. This CDR3 reads CASSPGVFTEAFF. Here the CDR3 DNA reads TGTGCCAGCAGCCCCGGGGTATTCACTGAAGCTTTCTTT. The entire variable domain, with the rest obtained from reference TRBV7-3 and TRBJ1-1, is as follows: GAGVSQTPSNKVTEKGKYVELRCDPISGHTALYWYRQSLGQGPEFLIYFQGTGAADDSGLPNDRFFAVRPEGSVSTLKIQRTERGDSAVYLCASSPGVFTEAFFGQGTRLTVV.

The V call is TRBV27, the J call TRBJ2-7, with 8 bases that match TRBD1. V dropped 2 bases and J dropped 6; count of bases not matched to a gene: 9. Germline lookup yields CDR1 MNHEY and CDR2 SMNVEV (reference sequence). This CDR3 has 15 amino acids. CDR3 in DNA: TGTGCCAGCAGTTTAACTCCGGACAGGGCCATCGAGCAGTACTTC. It is translated as CASSLTPDRAIEQYF.

The chain carries TRBV28 and TRBJ2-7; tentatively, D is TRBD1 (6 bases). CDR1 and CDR2 (germline): MDHEN, SYDVKM. The CDR3 is 17 residues long. V lost 1 base, J lost 2 bases, and 18 bases lay in between. The CDR3 protein is CASSLFRDTPAPYEQYF. For the CDR3, the DNA is TGTGCCAGCAGTTTATTCAGGGACACTCCGGCCCCCTACGAGCAGTACTTC.

The J gene is TRBJ2-3, the V gene TRBV6-1, with D possibly TRBD2 on 5 matching bases. V lost 2 bases, J lost 3 bases, and 12 bases lay in between. The CDR3 extends over 15 amino acids. Germline CDR1 is MNHNS and CDR2 is SASEGT. CDR3 in DNA: TGTGCCAGCAGTGAAAGAGGACGGGGAACAGATACGCAGTATTTT. Translated, it gives CASSERGRGTDTQYF.

This clone came up once. The chain has TRBV4-1 and TRBJ2-7; 8 nucleotides align to TRBD1. The CDR3 is made up of 13 amino acids. V lost 3 bases, J lost 3 bases, and 1 base stayed unmatched. Germline CDR1 reads MGHRA; CDR2 reads YSYEKL. CDR3 protein: CASSQDRDYEQYF. CDR3 nucleotide sequence: TGCGCCAGCAGCCAGGACAGGGACTACGAGCAGTACTTC.

This chain connects TRBV18 to TRBJ2-3; D might be TRBD2 (5 bases). Germline lookup yields CDR1 KGHSH and CDR2 LQKENI. V was trimmed by 3 bases and J by 2 bases, leaving 18 bases between them. The CDR3 runs to 17 residues. CDR3 sequence (DNA): TGTGCCAGCTCACCCGGTAGAATATCCGGGGACACAGATACGCAGTATTTT. Protein product: CASSPGRISGDTDTQYF. Looking up the rest from reference TRBV18 and TRBJ2-3 gives the full variable domain: NAGVMQNPRHLVRRRGQEARLRCSPMKGHSHVYWYRQLPEEGLKFMVYLQKENIIDESGMPKERFSAEFPKEGPSILRIQQVVRGDSAAYFCASSPGRISGDTDTQYFGPGTRLTVL.